These 16 T cell receptor beta chains were all obtained from the same sample, sequenced in a study of B cell selection in AIRE deficiency. Libraries were prepared by immunoSEQ multiplex PCR; TCRdb keeps only in-frame clonotypes and omits some of them. The profile covers 23,000 or so clones, with 92% appearing a single time and approximately 1.4% taken by the ten largest. The regulatory T cell sort gate was CD4+CD25hiCD127low/negative. The source material was CD4+CD25+ Tregs sorted from PBMCs. Receptors originate from a human donor in good health.

The chain is built from TRBV19 and TRBJ2-5, with no clear D. The CDR3 has 12 amino acids. Germline-derived CDR1 and CDR2 are LNHDA and SQIVND (reference sequence). V was pared by 6 bases and J by 8 bases, with 13 bases between. The CDR3 sequence is CASSIGPSTQYF. In DNA form, the CDR3 reads TGTGCCAGTAGCATCGGACCGTCTACCCAGTACTTC.

CDR3 nucleotides: TGTGCCAGCAGCTTAGGGGACAGCAAGGGGGCTTTCTTT. Its protein is CASSLGDSKGAFF. This chain uses TRBV7-9 with TRBJ1-1; 7 bases fit TRBD1. V was clipped by 1 base and J by 11 bases; unmatched bases: 7. Germline-derived CDR1 and CDR2 are SEHNR and FQNEAQ (reference sequence). The CDR3 loop spans 13 amino acids. Full variable domain (missing parts from reference TRBV7-9 and TRBJ1-1): DTGVSQNPRHKITKRGQNVTFRCDPISEHNRLYWYRQTLGQGPEFLTYFQNEAQLEKSRLLSDRFSAERPKGSFSTLEIQRTEQGDSAMYLCASSLGDSKGAFFGQGTRLTVV.

The J gene is TRBJ2-1, the V gene TRBV6-1, with 11 bases matching TRBD2. J gave up 4 bases and V 6 bases, and 5 bases lay outside the gene matches. Germline V gene data show CDR1 as MNHNS and CDR2 as SASEGT. CDR3 length equals 15 residues. The CDR3 sequence: CASRRGLADYNEQFF. The CDR3 DNA reads TGTGCCAGCAGGAGGGGACTAGCGGATTACAATGAGCAGTTCTTC.

The V and J genes are TRBV6-1 and TRBJ1-1; D is ambiguous. Between the trimmed V and J ends, which lost 2 bases and 5 bases, there was a span of 12 bases. Germline CDR1 reads MNHNS; CDR2 reads SASEGT. This CDR3 contains 14 residues. The CDR3 nucleotides are TGTGCCAGCAGTGAATTCAAGAGTAGAACTGAAGCTTTCTTT. Protein sequence: CASSEFKSRTEAFF.

This clone was seen once. V is TRBV5-8 and J is TRBJ2-5, with no clear D. Germline V gene data show CDR1 as SGHTS and CDR2 as YDEGEE. This CDR3 has 14 amino acids. Trimming took 2 bases from V and 2 from J, leaving 10 bases between them. The CDR3 sequence: CASSLGRVQETQYF. DNA of the CDR3: TGTGCCAGCAGCTTAGGAAGAGTTCAAGAGACCCAGTACTTC. The full variable domain, in which reference TRBV5-8 and TRBJ2-5 provide the parts outside the CDR3, is EAGVTQSPTHLIKTRGQQATLRCSPISGHTSVYWYQQALGLGLQFLLWYDEGEERNRGNFPPRFSGRQFPNYSSELNVNALELEDSALYLCASSLGRVQETQYFGPGTRLLVL.

The chain links TRBV2 to TRBJ2-2, with 7 bases matching TRBD2. V was clipped by 6 bases and J by 2 bases; unmatched bases: 6. The CDR3 contains 15 residues. Germline-derived CDR1 and CDR2 are SNHLY and FYNNEI. DNA for the CDR3: TGTGCCAGCAGGTCTAGCGGATTTAACACCGGGGAGCTGTTTTTT. Residues: CASRSSGFNTGELFF.

The chain employs TRBV5-6 and TRBJ1-4; 8 nucleotides line up with TRBD1. With V trimmed by 4 bases and J by 6 bases, 17 bases remained unmatched. Germline V gene lookup returns CDR1 SGHDT and CDR2 YYEEEE. The length of the CDR3 is 18 residues. The CDR3 coding sequence is TGTGCCAGCAGCCCGCTCCGGACAGGGTCGCCTTCCCATGAAAAACTGTTTTTT. Residues: CASSPLRTGSPSHEKLFF.

The chain uses TRBV2 and TRBJ2-5, with 7 bases that match TRBD1. The CDR3 runs to 11 residues. CDR1 is SNHLY and CDR2 is FYNNEI in the germline V gene. The J segment lost 4 bases and the V segment lost 7 bases, leaving 0 bases of the junction unmatched. The CDR3 spells CASNRGETQYF. DNA of the CDR3: TGTGCCAGCAACAGGGGAGAGACCCAGTACTTC.

The chain combines TRBV27 with TRBJ1-5; D unclear. Germline V gene data show CDR1 as MNHEY and CDR2 as SMNVEV (reference sequence). The CDR3 runs to 12 residues. Trimming removed 5 bases from V and 11 bases from J, with 13 bases in between. In nucleotides, the CDR3 is TGTGCCAGCAGTACCCTGGGTGTGTCCCAGCATTTT. Translating it yields CASSTLGVSQHF.

The V call is TRBV10-3, the J call TRBJ1-5; D not resolved. Germline V CDR1 and CDR2: ENHRY, SYGVKD. The CDR3 sequence is 16 residues long. The V gene lost 0 bases and the J gene lost 0 bases, with 9 bases spanning the gap. The CDR3 nucleotides are TGTGCCATCAGTGAGTCAGGGTCCCTTAGCAATCAGCCCCAGCATTTT. The encoded protein is CAISESGSLSNQPQHF.

The chain has TRBV19 and TRBJ1-2; a possible D gene is TRBD1 (5 bases). CDR3 length: 14 amino acids. Trimming removed 7 bases from V and 4 bases from J, with 16 bases in between. The germline V gene encodes CDR1 LNHDA and CDR2 SQIVND (reference sequence). In nucleotides, the CDR3 is TGTGCCAGTACCACGGGGGGGGACGTCTATGGCTACACCTTC. It encodes CASTTGGDVYGYTF.

This clone has only one observation. The chain employs TRBV20-1 and TRBJ2-7; tentatively, D is TRBD1 (5 bases). Germline assignment: CDR1 DFQATT and CDR2 SNEGSKA (reference sequence). The CDR3 runs 11 residues. V was cut by 2 bases and J by 5 bases, with 7 bases left in between. The CDR3 DNA reads as TGCAGTGCTAGACAGGGAAACGAGCAGTACTTC. Protein product: CSARQGNEQYF.

This clone was seen once. V gene TRBV19 combines with J gene TRBJ1-1; 9 nucleotides agree with TRBD1. V dropped 6 bases and J dropped 1; count of bases not matched to a gene: 12. The CDR3 sequence is 17 residues long. The V gene's germline CDR1 is LNHDA and CDR2 SQIVND (reference sequence). In nucleotides, the CDR3 is TGTGCCAGTAGAATCCGGGACAGGGTGGGCCCGAACACTGAAGCTTTCTTT. Amino acid sequence: CASRIRDRVGPNTEAFF.

This clone was observed once. This rearrangement joins TRBV6-1 to TRBJ2-7, with a tentative D call TRBD1 (6 bases). The ends were cut back, 6 bases at V and 5 bases at J, with 20 bases in the middle. This CDR3 region has 15 residues. Per the germline V gene, CDR1 is MNHNS and CDR2 is SASEGT. CDR3 nucleotides: TGTGCCAGCAGGAACCCCGGGACACCTGGAGACGAGCAGTACTTC. Amino acid sequence: CASRNPGTPGDEQYF.

V gene TRBV29-1 combines with J gene TRBJ2-3, with D unresolved. Germline V CDR1 and CDR2: SQVTM, ANQGSEA. The CDR3 length is 13 residues. Trimming pared 2 bases from V and 0 bases from J, leaving 6 bases between. As DNA, the CDR3 is TGCAGCGTTGAACAGACTAGCACAGATACGCAGTATTTT. Protein: CSVEQTSTDTQYF.

The V gene is TRBV14, the J gene TRBJ2-5; 12 positions agree with TRBD2. CDR3 length: 17 amino acids. The J segment lost 4 bases and the V segment lost 1 base, leaving 7 bases of the junction unmatched. CDR1 is SGHDN, CDR2 FVKESK, per germline. The CDR3 coding sequence is TGTGCCAGCAGCCAAGGTCCCGTACTAGCGGGAGGAGAGACCCAGTACTTC. It is translated as CASSQGPVLAGGETQYF.